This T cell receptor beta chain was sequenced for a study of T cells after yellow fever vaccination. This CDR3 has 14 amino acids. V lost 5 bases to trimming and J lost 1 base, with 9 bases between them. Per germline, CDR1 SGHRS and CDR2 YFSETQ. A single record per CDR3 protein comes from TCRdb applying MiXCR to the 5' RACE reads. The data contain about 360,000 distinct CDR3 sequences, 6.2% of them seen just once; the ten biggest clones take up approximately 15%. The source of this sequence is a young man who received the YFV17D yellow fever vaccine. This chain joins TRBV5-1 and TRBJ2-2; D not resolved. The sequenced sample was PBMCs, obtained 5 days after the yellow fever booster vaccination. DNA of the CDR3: TGCGCCAGCAGACCGGACGGGAACACCGGGGAGCTGTTTTTT. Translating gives CASRPDGNTGELFF.